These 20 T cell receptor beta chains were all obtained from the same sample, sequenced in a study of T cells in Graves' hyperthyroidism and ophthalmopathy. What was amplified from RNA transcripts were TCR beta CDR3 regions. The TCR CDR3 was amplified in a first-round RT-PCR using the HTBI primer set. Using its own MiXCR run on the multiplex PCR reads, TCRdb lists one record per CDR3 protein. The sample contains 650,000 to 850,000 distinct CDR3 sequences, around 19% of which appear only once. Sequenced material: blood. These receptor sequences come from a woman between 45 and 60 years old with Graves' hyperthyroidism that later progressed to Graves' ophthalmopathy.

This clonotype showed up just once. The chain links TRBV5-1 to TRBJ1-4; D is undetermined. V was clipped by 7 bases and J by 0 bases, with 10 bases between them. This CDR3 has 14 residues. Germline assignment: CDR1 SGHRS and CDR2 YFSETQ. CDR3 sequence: CASASSATNEKLFF. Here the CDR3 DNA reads TGCGCCAGCGCATCATCGGCAACTAATGAAAAACTGTTTTTT. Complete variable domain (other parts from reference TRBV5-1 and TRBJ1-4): KAGVTQTPRYLIKTRGQQVTLSCSPISGHRSVSWYQQTPGQGLQFLFEYFSETQRNKGNFPGRFSGRQFSNSRSEMNVSTLELGDSALYLCASASSATNEKLFFGSGTQLSVL.

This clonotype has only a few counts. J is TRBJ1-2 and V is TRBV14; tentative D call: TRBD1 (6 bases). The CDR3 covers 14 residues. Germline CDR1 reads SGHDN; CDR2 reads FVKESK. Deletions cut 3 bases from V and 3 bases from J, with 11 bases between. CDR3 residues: CASSHFYRDYGYTF. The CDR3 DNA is TGTGCCAGCAGCCATTTTTACAGGGACTATGGCTACACCTTC.

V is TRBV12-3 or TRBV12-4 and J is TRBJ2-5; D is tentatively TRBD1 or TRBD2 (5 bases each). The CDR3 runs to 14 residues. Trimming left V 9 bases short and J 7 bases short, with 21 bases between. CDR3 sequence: CASTFTGTPGTQYF. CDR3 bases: TGTGCCAGTACCTTCACCGGGACCCCAGGGACCCAGTACTTC.

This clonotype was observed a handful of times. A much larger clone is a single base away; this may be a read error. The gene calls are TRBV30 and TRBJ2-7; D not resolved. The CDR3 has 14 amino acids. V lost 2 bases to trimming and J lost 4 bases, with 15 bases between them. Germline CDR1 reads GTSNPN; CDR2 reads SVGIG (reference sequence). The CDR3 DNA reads TGTGCCTGGAGTCGTCTCGGAGATTCATACGAGCAGTACTTC. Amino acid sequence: CAWSRLGDSYEQYF.

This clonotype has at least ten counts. The CDR3: CASSRTGRNSGANVLTF. The CDR3 bases are TGTGCCAGCAGCCGGACAGGCCGTAACTCTGGGGCCAACGTCCTGACTTTC. This chain links TRBV6-1 with TRBJ2-6; TRBD1 agrees at 7 bases. J lost 0 bases, V lost 6 bases, and 8 bases had no gene match. CDR3 size: 17 residues. The germline V gene has CDR1 MNHNS and CDR2 SASEGT.

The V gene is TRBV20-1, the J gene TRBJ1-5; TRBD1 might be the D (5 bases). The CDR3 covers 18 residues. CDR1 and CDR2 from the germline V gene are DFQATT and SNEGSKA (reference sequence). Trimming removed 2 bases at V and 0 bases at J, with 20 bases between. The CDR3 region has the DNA TGCAGTGCTAGAACCCCGCAGGGTGACCTCTATAGCAATCAGCCCCAGCATTTT. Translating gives CSARTPQGDLYSNQPQHF.

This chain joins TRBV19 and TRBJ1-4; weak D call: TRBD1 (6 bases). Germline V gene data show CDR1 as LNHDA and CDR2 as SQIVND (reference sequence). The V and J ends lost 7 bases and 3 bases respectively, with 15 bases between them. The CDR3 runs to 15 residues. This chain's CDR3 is CASNDGGASNEKLFF. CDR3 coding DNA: TGTGCCAGTAACGACGGGGGGGCGTCTAATGAAAAACTGTTTTTT.

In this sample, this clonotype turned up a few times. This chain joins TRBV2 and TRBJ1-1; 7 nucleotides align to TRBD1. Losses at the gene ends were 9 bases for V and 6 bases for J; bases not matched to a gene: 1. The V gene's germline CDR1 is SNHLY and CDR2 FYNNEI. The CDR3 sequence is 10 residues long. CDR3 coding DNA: TGTGCCAGACAGGGGTCTGAAGCTTTCTTT. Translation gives CARQGSEAFF.

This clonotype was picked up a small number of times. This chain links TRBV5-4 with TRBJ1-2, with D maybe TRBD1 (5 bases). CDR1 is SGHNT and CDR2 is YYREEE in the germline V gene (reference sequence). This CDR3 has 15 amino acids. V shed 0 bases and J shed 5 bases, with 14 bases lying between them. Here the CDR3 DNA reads TGTGCCAGCAGCTTGGGAATCAGGGACGATTATGGCTACACCTTC. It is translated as CASSLGIRDDYGYTF.

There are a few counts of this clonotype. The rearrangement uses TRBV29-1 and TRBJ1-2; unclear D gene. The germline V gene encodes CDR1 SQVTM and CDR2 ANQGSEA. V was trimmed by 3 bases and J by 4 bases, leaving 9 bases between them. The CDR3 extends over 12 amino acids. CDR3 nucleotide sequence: TGCAGCGTTGATCGAGCCCGCTATGGCTACACCTTC. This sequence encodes CSVDRARYGYTF.

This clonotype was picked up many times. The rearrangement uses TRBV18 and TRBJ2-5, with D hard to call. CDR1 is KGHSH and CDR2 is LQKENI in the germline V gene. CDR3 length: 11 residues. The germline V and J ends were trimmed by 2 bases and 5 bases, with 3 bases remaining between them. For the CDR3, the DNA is TGTGCCAGCTCACCAGCGGAGACCCAGTACTTC. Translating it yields CASSPAETQYF.

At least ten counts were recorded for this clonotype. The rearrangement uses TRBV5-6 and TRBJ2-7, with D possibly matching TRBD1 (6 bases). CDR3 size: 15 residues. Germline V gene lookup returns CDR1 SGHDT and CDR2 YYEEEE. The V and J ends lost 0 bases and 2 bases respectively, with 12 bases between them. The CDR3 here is CASSLAVTGTYEQYF. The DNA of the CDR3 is TGTGCCAGCAGCTTGGCTGTGACAGGAACCTACGAGCAGTACTTC. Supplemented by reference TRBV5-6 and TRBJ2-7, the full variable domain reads DAGVTQSPTHLIKTRGQQVTLRCSPKSGHDTVSWYQQALGQGPQFIFQYYEEEERQRGNFPDRFSGHQFPNYSSELNVNALLLGDSALYLCASSLAVTGTYEQYFGPGTRLTVT.

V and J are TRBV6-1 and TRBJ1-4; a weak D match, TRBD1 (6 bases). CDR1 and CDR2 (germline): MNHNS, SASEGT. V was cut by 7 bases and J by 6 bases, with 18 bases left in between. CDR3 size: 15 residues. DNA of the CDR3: TGTGCCAGCATCCCCGGGGGCTTAGTAGATGAAAAACTGTTTTTT. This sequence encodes CASIPGGLVDEKLFF.

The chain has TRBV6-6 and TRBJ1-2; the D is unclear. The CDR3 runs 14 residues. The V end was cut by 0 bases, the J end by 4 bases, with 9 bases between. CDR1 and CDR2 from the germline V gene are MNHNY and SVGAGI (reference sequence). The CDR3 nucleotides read TGTGCCAGCAGTTACTCCGACCGAGCCTATGGCTACACCTTC. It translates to CASSYSDRAYGYTF.

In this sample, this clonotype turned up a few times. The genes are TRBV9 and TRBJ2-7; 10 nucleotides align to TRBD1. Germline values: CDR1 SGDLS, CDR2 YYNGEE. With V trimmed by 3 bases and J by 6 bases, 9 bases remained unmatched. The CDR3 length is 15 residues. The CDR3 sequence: CASSAPGTGELEQYF. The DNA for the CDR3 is TGTGCCAGCAGCGCCCCCGGGACAGGGGAGCTCGAGCAGTACTTC.

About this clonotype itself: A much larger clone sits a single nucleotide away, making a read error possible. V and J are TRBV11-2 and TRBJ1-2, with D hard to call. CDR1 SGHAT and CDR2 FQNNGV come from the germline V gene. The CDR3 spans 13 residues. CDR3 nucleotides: TGTGCCGGCAGCTTAGGACGGCTCTATGGCTACACCTTC. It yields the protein CAGSLGRLYGYTF.

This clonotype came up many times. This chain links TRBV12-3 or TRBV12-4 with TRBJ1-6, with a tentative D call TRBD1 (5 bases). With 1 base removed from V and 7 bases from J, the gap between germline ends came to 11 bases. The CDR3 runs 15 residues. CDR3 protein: CASSLVSGFNSPLHF. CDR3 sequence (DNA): TGTGCCAGCAGTTTAGTGTCAGGGTTCAATTCACCCCTCCACTTT.

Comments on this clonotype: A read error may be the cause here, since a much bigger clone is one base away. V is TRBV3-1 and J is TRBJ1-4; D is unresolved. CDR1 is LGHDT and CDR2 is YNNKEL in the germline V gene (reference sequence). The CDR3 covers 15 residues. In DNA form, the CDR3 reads TGTGCCAGCAGCCCCCGACGTGACCGCAATGGAAAACTGTTTTTT. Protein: CASSPRRDRNGKLFF.

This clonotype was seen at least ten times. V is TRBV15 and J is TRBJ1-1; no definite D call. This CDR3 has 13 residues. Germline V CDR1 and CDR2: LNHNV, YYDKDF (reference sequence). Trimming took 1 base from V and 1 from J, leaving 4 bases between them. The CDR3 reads CATSRAGNTEAFF. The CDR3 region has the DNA TGTGCCACCAGCAGAGCTGGGAACACTGAAGCTTTCTTT.

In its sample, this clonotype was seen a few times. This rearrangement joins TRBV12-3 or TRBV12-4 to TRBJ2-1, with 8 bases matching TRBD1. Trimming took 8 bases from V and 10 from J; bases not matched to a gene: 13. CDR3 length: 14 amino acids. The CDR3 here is CASPDREGVVEQFF. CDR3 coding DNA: TGTGCCAGCCCGGACAGGGAAGGGGTGGTAGAGCAGTTCTTC.